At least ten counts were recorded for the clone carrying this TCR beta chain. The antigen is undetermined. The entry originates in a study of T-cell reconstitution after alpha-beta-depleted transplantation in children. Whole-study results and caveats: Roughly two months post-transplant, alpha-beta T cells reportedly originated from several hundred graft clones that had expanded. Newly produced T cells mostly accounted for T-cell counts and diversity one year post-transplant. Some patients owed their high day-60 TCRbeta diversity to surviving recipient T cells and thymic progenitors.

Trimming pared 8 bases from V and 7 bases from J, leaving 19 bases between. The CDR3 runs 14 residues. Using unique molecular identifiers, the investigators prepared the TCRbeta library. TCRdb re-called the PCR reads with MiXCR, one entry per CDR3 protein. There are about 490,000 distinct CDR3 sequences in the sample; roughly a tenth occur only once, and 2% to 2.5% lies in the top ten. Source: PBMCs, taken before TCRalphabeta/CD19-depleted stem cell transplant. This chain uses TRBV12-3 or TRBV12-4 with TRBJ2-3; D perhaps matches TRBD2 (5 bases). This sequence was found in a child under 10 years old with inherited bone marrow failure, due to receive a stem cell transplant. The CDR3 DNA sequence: TGTGCCAGCGGGTCCGGGATGGGTATGAATACGCAGTATTTT. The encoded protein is CASGSGMGMNTQYF.